The present T cell receptor beta chain was sequenced within a study of OX40 agonist ivuxolimab in advanced cancers. Study-level background: Treatment received earlier with anti-PD-1, anti-PD-L1 or anti-CTLA-4 agents was allowed, and more than 35% had some.

The CDR3 is 16 amino acids. In germline, CDR1 is SGHDT, CDR2 YYEEEE. Unmatched junction bases numbered 2, after V lost 0 bases and J lost 2 bases. The data were produced by immunoSEQ multiplex PCR, yet TCRdb's version contains in-frame clones alone and is incomplete. The data contain tens of thousands of clones, more than 80% of them singletons. Study results and limitations: Relative to CD4+, CD8+ T cells held more expanded clones on average. Expanded peripheral T-cell antigen specificity went undetermined.

Comment on this clone: Its target is unknown.

The sequence was obtained from an adult with an advanced solid tumor such as melanoma, head and neck, liver or kidney cancer. The sample consisted of CD4+ or CD8+ T cells sorted from blood, taken in a trial of the OX40 agonist ivuxolimab. The chain is built from TRBV5-6 and TRBJ2-6; 7 bases match TRBD1. CDR3 residues: CASSLVRGPGANVLTF. The CDR3 DNA reads as TGTGCCAGCAGCTTGGTTAGGGGGCCTGGGGCCAACGTCCTGACTTTC. The full variable domain, its missing parts supplied by reference TRBV5-6 and TRBJ2-6, is DAGVTQSPTHLIKTRGQQVTLRCSPKSGHDTVSWYQQALGQGPQFIFQYYEEEERQRGNFPDRFSGHQFPNYSSELNVNALLLGDSALYLCASSLVRGPGANVLTFGAGSRLTVL.